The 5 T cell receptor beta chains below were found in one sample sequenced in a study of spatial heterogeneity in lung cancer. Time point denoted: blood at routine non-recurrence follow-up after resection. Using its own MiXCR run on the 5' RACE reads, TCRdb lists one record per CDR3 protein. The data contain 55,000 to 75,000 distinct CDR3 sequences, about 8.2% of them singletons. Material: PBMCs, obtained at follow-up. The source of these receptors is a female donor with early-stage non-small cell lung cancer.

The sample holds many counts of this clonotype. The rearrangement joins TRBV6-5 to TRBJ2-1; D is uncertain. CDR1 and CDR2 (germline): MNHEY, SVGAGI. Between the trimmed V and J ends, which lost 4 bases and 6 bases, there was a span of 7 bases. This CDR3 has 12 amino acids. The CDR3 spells CASSFTGNEQFF. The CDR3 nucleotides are TGTGCCAGCAGTTTTACTGGCAATGAGCAGTTCTTC.

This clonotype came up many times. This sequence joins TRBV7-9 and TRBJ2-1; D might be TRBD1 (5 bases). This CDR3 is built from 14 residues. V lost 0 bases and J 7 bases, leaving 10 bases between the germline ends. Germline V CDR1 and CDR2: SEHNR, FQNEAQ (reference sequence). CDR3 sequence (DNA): TGTGCCAGCAGCTTAGCTCAGGGTGGAAATGAGCAGTTCTTC. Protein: CASSLAQGGNEQFF.

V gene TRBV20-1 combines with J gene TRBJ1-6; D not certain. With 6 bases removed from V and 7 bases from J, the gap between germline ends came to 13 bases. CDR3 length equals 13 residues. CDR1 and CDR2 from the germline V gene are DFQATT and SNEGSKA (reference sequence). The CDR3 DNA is TGCAGTGCAATGTCGTACTCCAATTCACCCCTCCACTTT. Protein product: CSAMSYSNSPLHF.

CDR3 in amino acids: CASSFDGSYNEQFF. CDR3 DNA sequence: TGTGCCAGCAGCTTCGATGGGTCTTACAATGAGCAGTTCTTC. The J gene is TRBJ2-1, the V gene TRBV11-2; D gene ambiguous. CDR3 length: 14 amino acids. In germline, CDR1 is SGHAT, CDR2 FQNNGV. Between the trimmed V and J ends, which lost 3 bases and 4 bases, there was a span of 10 bases. Full variable domain (missing parts from reference TRBV11-2 and TRBJ2-1): EAGVAQSPRYKIIEKRQSVAFWCNPISGHATLYWYQQILGQGPKLLIQFQNNGVVDDSQLPKDRFSAERLKGVDSTLKIQPAKLEDSAVYLCASSFDGSYNEQFFGPGTRLTVL.

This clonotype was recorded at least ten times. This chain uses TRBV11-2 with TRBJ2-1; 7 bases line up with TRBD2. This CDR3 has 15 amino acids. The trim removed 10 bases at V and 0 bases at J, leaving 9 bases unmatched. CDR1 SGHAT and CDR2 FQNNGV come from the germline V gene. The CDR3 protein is CATSSGTSSYNEQFF. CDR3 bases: TGTGCCACCTCTAGCGGAACAAGCTCCTACAATGAGCAGTTCTTC. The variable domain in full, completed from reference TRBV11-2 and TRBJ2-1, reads EAGVAQSPRYKIIEKRQSVAFWCNPISGHATLYWYQQILGQGPKLLIQFQNNGVVDDSQLPKDRFSAERLKGVDSTLKIQPAKLEDSAVYLCATSSGTSSYNEQFFGPGTRLTVL.